The 18 T cell receptor beta chains given below trace back to one sample, sequenced in a study of CD8+ T cells in alopecia areata. Treatment of the sample: oral pan-JAK inhibitor, 5-10 mg twice daily. Extracted RNA was reverse transcribed, and the resulting cDNA served as sequencing template. The assay was immunoSEQ multiplex PCR, and TCRdb's table has in-frame clones only and misses some. Among over 150,000 clones listed, roughly 61% were seen once. The material was CD8+ T cells sorted from blood, obtained at week 24, from a patient treated with tofacitinib. Receptor source: a human donor with alopecia areata.

This chain links TRBV25-1 with TRBJ1-4, with no clear D. Germline-derived CDR1 and CDR2 are MGHDK and SYGVNS. With 2 bases removed from V and 10 bases from J, the gap between germline ends came to 11 bases. CDR3 length equals 13 residues. This CDR3 reads CASSEPPRGKLFF. The CDR3, as DNA: TGTGCCAGCAGTGAACCCCCCCGTGGAAAACTGTTTTTT.

In its sample, this clone was seen a few times. DNA for the CDR3: TGCAGCGTTGGAAGTTCTGGGGCCAACGTCCTGACTTTC. Its translation is CSVGSSGANVLTF. The chain links TRBV29-1 to TRBJ2-6, with D unclear. The germline V gene encodes CDR1 SQVTM and CDR2 ANQGSEA. Trimming removed 4 bases from V and 1 base from J, with 5 bases in between. The CDR3 consists of 13 residues. The entire variable domain, with the rest obtained from reference TRBV29-1 and TRBJ2-6, is as follows: SAVISQKPSRDICQRGTSLTIQCQVDSQVTMMFWYRQQPGQSLTLIATANQGSEATYESGFVIDKFPISRPNLTFSTLTVSNMSPEDSSIYLCSVGSSGANVLTFGAGSRLTVL.

J is TRBJ2-7 and V is TRBV5-6, with a weak D call TRBD1 (6 bases). Germline CDR1 reads SGHDT; CDR2 reads YYEEEE. This CDR3 has 13 amino acids. The germline V and J ends were trimmed by 4 bases and 3 bases, with 11 bases remaining between them. The CDR3 DNA reads as TGTGCCAGCAGCCTCCGGGACAACTACGAGCAGTACTTC. As protein: CASSLRDNYEQYF.

The chain recombines TRBV29-1 with TRBJ2-7; 9 positions match TRBD1. J gave up 2 bases and V 1 base, and 6 bases lay outside the gene matches. There are 15 residues in the CDR3. Germline V lookup: CDR1 SQVTM, CDR2 ANQGSEA. The CDR3, as DNA: TGCAGCGTTGAAGCGACGGGACAGGGACCCTACGAGCAGTACTTC. Residues: CSVEATGQGPYEQYF.

This sequence joins TRBV4-1 and TRBJ2-1, with D perhaps given as TRBD1 or TRBD2 (5 bases each). Looked up from germline, CDR1 is MGHRA and CDR2 is YSYEKL. CDR3 size: 17 residues. Trimming cost V 2 bases and J 7 bases, with 21 bases left between them. The CDR3 DNA is TGCGCCAGCAGCCAAAGAACGTTTGGGGGTTCGGGGAATGAGCAGTTCTTC. Translation gives CASSQRTFGGSGNEQFF.

The chain employs TRBV5-1 and TRBJ2-2; no clear D. Germline assignment: CDR1 SGHRS and CDR2 YFSETQ. This CDR3 contains 12 residues. Trimming cost V 0 bases and J 6 bases, with 3 bases left between them. The CDR3 DNA is TGCGCCAGCAGCTTGGCGGCCGGGGAGCTGTTTTTT. Protein product: CASSLAAGELFF.

This clone appeared a few times. This sequence joins TRBV13 and TRBJ2-1; D not certain. V lost 3 bases, J lost 0 bases, and 9 bases lay in between. The CDR3 totals 15 residues. Germline loops: CDR1 PRHDT, CDR2 FYEKMQ (reference sequence). The CDR3 nucleotides read TGTGCCAGCAGCTTCCCCAGGAGCTCCTACAATGAGCAGTTCTTC. It codes for CASSFPRSSYNEQFF.

This rearrangement joins TRBV2 to TRBJ2-3; D uncertain. Trimming took 11 bases from V and 0 from J, leaving 18 bases between them. Germline V gene data show CDR1 as SNHLY and CDR2 as FYNNEI. CDR3 length: 15 residues. Here the CDR3 DNA reads TGTGCCGGAGAGGAAGAGGCCCCTAGCACAGATACGCAGTATTTT. Protein product: CAGEEEAPSTDTQYF.

This chain connects TRBV2 to TRBJ2-7; D remains ambiguous. Per the germline V gene, CDR1 is SNHLY and CDR2 is FYNNEI. The germline V and J ends were trimmed by 3 bases and 5 bases, with 17 bases remaining between them. This CDR3 has 15 residues. As DNA, the CDR3 is TGTGCCAGCAGTGAGTCCTTCCTTAGTACCCACGAGCAGTACTTC. Its translation is CASSESFLSTHEQYF.

The chain couples TRBV27 to TRBJ2-7; either TRBD1 or TRBD2 may fit D (7 bases each). The CDR3 has 14 residues. V was clipped by 3 bases and J by 2 bases, with 11 bases between them. Germline V gene sequence: CDR1 MNHEY, CDR2 SMNVEV (reference sequence). The CDR3 nucleotides read TGTGCCAGCAGTTTTGGGAGGGGGCCCTACGAGCAGTACTTC. Protein: CASSFGRGPYEQYF.

This clone appeared a single time. This chain links TRBV11-2 with TRBJ2-1; possibly TRBD2 for D (5 bases). Trimming left V 1 base short and J 6 bases short, with 13 bases between. Germline-derived CDR1 and CDR2 are SGHAT and FQNNGV. This CDR3 has 15 amino acids. The CDR3 region is CASSLALSAVNEQFF. The CDR3 DNA reads TGTGCCAGCAGCTTAGCTCTTAGCGCTGTCAATGAGCAGTTCTTC.

The sample holds a few counts of this clone. The genes are TRBV7-9 and TRBJ2-7; TRBD2 matches 12 bases. With 6 bases clipped from V and 3 bases from J, the junction kept 6 bases outside the gene matches. Germline CDR1 is SEHNR and CDR2 is FQNEAQ (reference sequence). The length of the CDR3 is 15 residues. The CDR3 DNA is TGTGCCAGCAGTCGGACTAGCGGGGTGGACTACGAGCAGTACTTC. It translates to CASSRTSGVDYEQYF.

This chain uses TRBV30 with TRBJ2-1; either TRBD1 or TRBD2 may fit D (5 bases each). Germline CDR1 and CDR2: GTSNPN and SVGIG (reference sequence). The CDR3 sequence is 12 residues long. The V and J ends lost 1 base and 7 bases respectively, with 8 bases between them. In DNA, the CDR3 is TGTGCCTGGAGTGCGGGGCCGAATGAGCAGTTCTTC. Protein: CAWSAGPNEQFF.

This clone appeared once. The chain is built from TRBV13 and TRBJ2-5, with 9 bases aligning to TRBD1. Trimming at V came to 4 bases and at J to 5 bases, leaving 11 bases not matched to a gene. This CDR3 has 16 residues. Germline assignment: CDR1 PRHDT and CDR2 FYEKMQ (reference sequence). As DNA, the CDR3 is TGTGCCAGCAGCTCTAGAGGGACAGGGCCGGGGGAGACCCAGTACTTC. It yields the protein CASSSRGTGPGETQYF. Together with reference TRBV13 and TRBJ2-5, the CDR3 gives the full variable domain: AAGVIQSPRHLIKEKRETATLKCYPIPRHDTVYWYQQGPGQDPQFLISFYEKMQSDKGSIPDRFSAQQFSDYHSELNMSSLELGDSALYFCASSSRGTGPGETQYFGPGTRLLVL.

V usage is TRBV2 and J usage is TRBJ2-7, with D perhaps TRBD2 (5 bases). The CDR3 runs 12 residues. V lost 4 bases and J lost 4, with 8 bases in between. Germline V lookup: CDR1 SNHLY, CDR2 FYNNEI. The CDR3 loop reads CASSGRKYEQYF. Written as DNA, the CDR3 is TGTGCCAGCAGTGGGAGGAAGTACGAGCAGTACTTC.

The gene calls are TRBV19 and TRBJ1-1, with D unresolved. Germline V gene lookup returns CDR1 LNHDA and CDR2 SQIVND (reference sequence). Between the trimmed V and J ends, which lost 1 base and 6 bases, there was a span of 9 bases. This CDR3 comprises 13 residues. For the CDR3, the DNA is TGTGCCAGTAGTATAGTGCCCAGAGCTGAAGCTTTCTTT. Its protein is CASSIVPRAEAFF.

This chain connects TRBV7-9 to TRBJ2-7, with 8 bases lining up with TRBD2. V dropped 5 bases and J dropped 6; count of bases not matched to a gene: 6. CDR1 SEHNR and CDR2 FQNEAQ come from the germline V gene (reference sequence). The CDR3 is 13 residues long. The chain's CDR3 is CASSPAGASEQYF. The CDR3 nucleotides read TGTGCCAGCAGCCCAGCGGGGGCCAGCGAGCAGTACTTC.

The chain combines TRBV6-5 with TRBJ1-2; D might be TRBD1 (6 bases). CDR1 and CDR2 (germline): MNHEY, SVGAGI. The CDR3 contains 15 residues. V was shortened by 0 bases and J by 4 bases, with 12 bases between the two germline ends. The chain's CDR3 is CASSYSGGVIYGYTF. The CDR3 coding sequence is TGTGCCAGCAGTTACTCAGGGGGTGTAATCTATGGCTACACCTTC.